This T cell receptor (beta chain) stems from a study of cytomegalovirus exposure and HLA in healthy donors. For the study at large: The study's early data release held about 85 million unique TCRs from HLA-typed donors. Study results and limitations: What a later analysis showed was that several of the most significant clusters appeared linked to common viral pathogens. One variant, a missense change in DCLRE1C, was linked in a later analysis to TCR beta V- and J-gene trimming. In vitro experiments confirmed that a few CMV-associated chains were specific for CMV antigens.

The CDR3 runs 18 residues. Germline trimming cut 4 bases from V and 2 bases from J; bases unmatched to any gene: 11. The germline V gene has CDR1 SGHRS and CDR2 YFSETQ. About this clone itself: Its antigen is still unknown.

PCR amplification relied on 60 Vbeta primers (plus 13 Jbeta primers). The data were produced by immunoSEQ multiplex PCR, yet TCRdb's version contains in-frame clones alone and is incomplete. The sample yields 150,000 or so clones, roughly 80% seen once. The clonotype was recovered from a woman aged 40 to 50 in good health and CMV-seropositive. The chain is built from TRBV5-1 and TRBJ2-4; 11 nucleotides match TRBD1. Sequenced sample: PBMCs. CDR3 nucleotides: TGCGCCAGCAGCCACATAACCGGACAGGGGGCCTCCAAAAACATTCAGTACTTC. It encodes CASSHITGQGASKNIQYF. The whole variable domain, filled in from reference TRBV5-1 and TRBJ2-4, reads KAGVTQTPRYLIKTRGQQVTLSCSPISGHRSVSWYQQTPGQGLQFLFEYFSETQRNKGNFPGRFSGRQFSNSRSEMNVSTLELGDSALYLCASSHITGQGASKNIQYFGAGTRLSVL.